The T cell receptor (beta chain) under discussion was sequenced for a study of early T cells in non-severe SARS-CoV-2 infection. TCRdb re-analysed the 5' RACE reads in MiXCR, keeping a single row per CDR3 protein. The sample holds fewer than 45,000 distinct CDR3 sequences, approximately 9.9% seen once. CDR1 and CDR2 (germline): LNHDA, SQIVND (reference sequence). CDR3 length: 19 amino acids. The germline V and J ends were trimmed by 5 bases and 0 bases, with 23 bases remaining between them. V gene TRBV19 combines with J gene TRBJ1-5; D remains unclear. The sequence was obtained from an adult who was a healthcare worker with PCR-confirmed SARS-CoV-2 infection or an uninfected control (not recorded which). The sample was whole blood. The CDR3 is CASSLFSTEGSHSNQPQHF. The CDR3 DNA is TGTGCCAGTAGTCTTTTTTCGACCGAGGGATCGCATAGCAATCAGCCCCAGCATTTT.